These 30 T cell receptor beta chains were all obtained from the same sample, sequenced in a study of blood T cell repertoires in COVID-19. Libraries were prepared by immunoSEQ multiplex PCR; TCRdb keeps only in-frame clonotypes and omits some of them. Here the sample spans roughly 430,000 clones, about 88% being singletons. The material sequenced was PBMCs or T cells enriched from blood (not recorded which). The source of these receptors is a woman aged 18-30 years who had been exposed to COVID-19.

This rearrangement joins TRBV5-1 to TRBJ2-6, with a weak D call TRBD1 (5 bases). The CDR3 runs 17 residues. V was clipped by 10 bases and J by 0 bases, with 20 bases between them. The germline V gene has CDR1 SGHRS and CDR2 YFSETQ. CDR3 protein: CASSGQGYSSGANVLTF. The CDR3 DNA reads TGCGCCTCATCCGGTCAGGGTTACTCCTCTGGGGCCAACGTCCTGACTTTC.

The chain combines TRBV9 with TRBJ2-7; 12 bases align to TRBD2. This CDR3 spans 15 amino acids. V trimming: 7 bases; J trimming: 0 bases; junction bases outside the gene matches: 5. The germline gives CDR1 SGDLS, CDR2 YYNGEE. The DNA for the CDR3 is TGTGCCAGCGCGGGGGGACTAGCGGGCTCCTACGAGCAGTACTTC. Translated, it gives CASAGGLAGSYEQYF.

J is TRBJ2-7 and V is TRBV20-1; no reliable D call. From germline, CDR1 is DFQATT and CDR2 SNEGSKA (reference sequence). V was shortened by 3 bases and J by 3 bases, with 9 bases between the two germline ends. The CDR3 covers 12 residues. Here the CDR3 reads CSASYGSYEQYF. The CDR3 nucleotides are TGCAGTGCTAGTTATGGCAGCTACGAGCAGTACTTC.

This clone has only a few counts. The chain joins TRBV28 to TRBJ1-3; possible D gene TRBD1, 6 bases. V gave up 5 bases and J gave up 0 bases, with 11 bases separating them. Germline assignment: CDR1 MDHEN and CDR2 SYDVKM. This CDR3 contains 15 residues. Here the CDR3 reads CASSRQDFSGNTIYF. CDR3 nucleotide sequence: TGTGCCAGCAGTCGACAGGATTTCTCTGGAAACACCATATATTTT.

For this clone: Within the sample, other DNA sequences also encode this same CDR3. This chain connects TRBV30 to TRBJ1-5; no firm D call. This CDR3 comprises 13 residues. V was shortened by 3 bases and J by 4 bases, with 10 bases between the two germline ends. Germline CDR1 reads GTSNPN; CDR2 reads SVGIG (reference sequence). The CDR3 is CAWRGTENQPQHF. The CDR3 DNA follows: TGTGCCTGGAGGGGTACAGAGAATCAGCCCCAGCATTTT.

The chain recombines TRBV3-1 (or the pseudogene TRBV3-2) with TRBJ2-5; the D gene is possibly TRBD2 (9 bases). Germline CDR1 LGHDT, CDR2 YNNKEL (reference sequence). CDR3 length equals 16 residues. Trimming took off 2 bases at V and 4 bases at J, with 17 bases between the two ends. CDR3 region: CASSQWASGTGETQYF. CDR3 bases: TGTGCCAGCAGCCAATGGGCTAGCGGGACAGGAGAGACCCAGTACTTC.

The chain employs TRBV11-3 and TRBJ2-5, with TRBD2 matching over 7 bases. This CDR3 spans 15 amino acids. V lost 5 bases and J lost 3; bases outside the gene matches: 9. The germline CDR1 and CDR2 sequences are SGHNT and YENEEA. The DNA of the CDR3 is TGTGCCAGCAGCCAAGGGCGGGCGGGGGAAGAGACCCAGTACTTC. Amino acids: CASSQGRAGEETQYF.

This chain connects TRBV2 to TRBJ1-5; D is ambiguous. Between the trimmed V and J ends, which lost 0 bases and 3 bases, there was a span of 15 bases. Looked up from germline, CDR1 is SNHLY and CDR2 is FYNNEI. The CDR3 has 17 amino acids. The CDR3 here is CASSEAGGRDNNQPQHF. In nucleotides, the CDR3 is TGTGCCAGCAGTGAAGCGGGTGGGAGGGATAACAATCAGCCCCAGCATTTT.

This sequence joins TRBV3-1 (or the pseudogene TRBV3-2) and TRBJ2-1; TRBD2 might be the D (5 bases). CDR3 length equals 12 residues. Germline-derived CDR1 and CDR2 are LGHDT and YNNKEL (reference sequence). V was cut by 1 base and J by 9 bases, with 7 bases left in between. For the CDR3, the DNA is TGTGCCAGCAGCCAAGTCAGCGGTGAGCAGTTCTTC. Encoded protein: CASSQVSGEQFF.

This sequence joins TRBV4-2 and TRBJ2-5, with D tentatively TRBD2 (5 bases). Germline CDR1 reads LGHNA; CDR2 reads YNFKEQ. The CDR3 is 13 amino acids. Trimming left V 0 bases short and J 5 bases short, with 7 bases between. CDR3 sequence: CASSQEGGETQYF. The CDR3, as DNA: TGTGCCAGCAGCCAAGAGGGCGGGGAGACCCAGTACTTC.

The gene calls are TRBV23-1 and TRBJ2-1, with TRBD2 identical over 7 bases. TRBV23-1 is an ORF; its function is uncertain. J lost 0 bases, V lost 2 bases, and 16 bases had no gene match. CDR3 length: 20 amino acids. The CDR3 nucleotides are TGCGCCAGCAGTCAAACCTTAGGGCGGTCTAGCGGACTCTCCTACAATGAGCAGTTCTTC. This encodes CASSQTLGRSSGLSYNEQFF.

This chain links TRBV6-5 with TRBJ2-7; D perhaps matches TRBD1 (6 bases). Germline V lookup: CDR1 MNHEY, CDR2 SVGAGI. The CDR3 covers 13 residues. Deletions cut 6 bases from V and 3 bases from J, with 12 bases between. In DNA form, the CDR3 reads TGTGCCAGCAGCCTTGACAGGTACTACGAGCAGTACTTC. Protein: CASSLDRYYEQYF.

The chain links TRBV10-1 to TRBJ1-5; 7 nucleotides match TRBD1. The CDR3 covers 14 residues. V lost 6 bases, J lost 6 bases, and 8 bases stayed unmatched. The germline V gene has CDR1 WNHNN and CDR2 SYGVQD (reference sequence). This CDR3 is CASSHRGDGQPQHF. The CDR3 nucleotides read TGCGCCAGCAGCCACAGGGGAGACGGTCAGCCCCAGCATTTT.

V gene TRBV6-6 combines with J gene TRBJ2-2, with 11 bases matching TRBD2. The CDR3 is 16 residues long. The trim removed 7 bases at V and 2 bases at J, leaving 6 bases unmatched. Germline V gene sequence: CDR1 MNHNY, CDR2 SVGAGI (reference sequence). This chain's CDR3 is CASIHSGRGNTGELFF. In DNA, the CDR3 is TGTGCCAGCATTCATAGCGGGAGGGGAAACACCGGGGAGCTGTTTTTT.

This clone was picked up one time. The rearrangement joins TRBV3-1 (or the pseudogene TRBV3-2) to TRBJ2-7; 13 nucleotides match TRBD2. Per germline, CDR1 LGHDT and CDR2 YNNKEL (reference sequence). V lost 4 bases, J lost 7 bases, and 7 bases stayed unmatched. CDR3 length: 15 residues. CDR3 in amino acids: CASSLGLAGVREQYF. CDR3 nucleotides: TGTGCCAGCAGCCTCGGACTAGCGGGAGTTCGGGAGCAGTACTTC.

V is TRBV29-1 and J is TRBJ2-1, with unresolved D. The CDR3 has 12 amino acids. The germline CDR1 and CDR2 sequences are SQVTM and ANQGSEA. V lost 4 bases, J lost 0 bases, and 4 bases lay in between. CDR3 nucleotide sequence: TGCAGCGTTGCCAGCTCCTACAATGAGCAGTTCTTC. This translates into CSVASSYNEQFF.

The chain couples TRBV7-9 to TRBJ1-1; possible D gene TRBD1, 5 bases. Trimming left V 5 bases short and J 6 bases short, with 10 bases between. The CDR3 covers 12 residues. In germline, CDR1 is SEHNR, CDR2 FQNEAQ (reference sequence). In DNA form, the CDR3 reads TGTGCCAGCAGCCCGACAGTCCCTGAAGCTTTCTTT. It specifies CASSPTVPEAFF.

V is TRBV24-1 and J is TRBJ2-1; D is unresolved. V was pared by 7 bases and J by 7 bases, with 7 bases between. Germline V gives CDR1 KGHDR, CDR2 SFDVKD. The CDR3 totals 11 residues. This CDR3 is CATSELNEQFF. In DNA form, the CDR3 reads TGTGCCACCAGCGAACTTAATGAGCAGTTCTTC.

This clone turned up a few times. The chain joins TRBV7-9 to TRBJ2-7; D gene unclear. V shed 5 bases and J shed 3 bases, with 5 bases lying between them. Germline CDR1 and CDR2: SEHNR and FQNEAQ (reference sequence). The CDR3 has 11 residues. CDR3 amino acids: CASSPNYEQYF. Written as DNA, the CDR3 is TGTGCCAGCAGCCCCAACTACGAGCAGTACTTC.

In its sample, this clone was seen once. This chain joins TRBV5-8 and TRBJ2-1; D is perhaps TRBD2 (6 bases). The CDR3 totals 16 residues. The V gene lost 0 bases and the J gene lost 9 bases, with 19 bases spanning the gap. Germline values: CDR1 SGHTS, CDR2 YDEGEE. Written as DNA, the CDR3 is TGTGCCAGCAGCTTGGGGATGACTAGTTATTTGGGTGAGCAGTTCTTC. It specifies CASSLGMTSYLGEQFF.

V gene TRBV7-3 combines with J gene TRBJ2-7, with D possibly TRBD2 on 5 matching bases. The CDR3 extends over 12 amino acids. Germline CDR1 and CDR2: SGHTA and FQGTGA. V lost 2 bases to trimming and J lost 10 bases, with 12 bases between them. CDR3 DNA sequence: TGTGCCAGCAGCTTAGATAGGGAGCGACAGTACTTC. Translating it yields CASSLDRERQYF. Variable domain in full (rest from reference TRBV7-3 and TRBJ2-7): GAGVSQTPSNKVTEKGKYVELRCDPISGHTALYWYRQSLGQGPEFLIYFQGTGAADDSGLPNDRFFAVRPEGSVSTLKIQRTERGDSAVYLCASSLDRERQYFGPGTRLTVT.

J is TRBJ1-6 and V is TRBV7-9; D possibly corresponds to TRBD1 (5 bases). Trimming stripped 5 bases from V and 7 bases from J, with 15 bases between. The CDR3 is 15 residues long. Germline V gives CDR1 SEHNR, CDR2 FQNEAQ (reference sequence). Here the CDR3 DNA reads TGTGCCAGCAGCACCTGGGAGGGACTGAATTCACCCCTCCACTTT. As protein: CASSTWEGLNSPLHF.

The V gene is TRBV7-9, the J gene TRBJ2-5, with D tentatively TRBD1 (6 bases). Germline CDR1 is SEHNR and CDR2 is FQNEAQ (reference sequence). The CDR3 extends over 12 amino acids. The V and J ends lost 2 bases and 5 bases respectively, with 6 bases between them. For the CDR3, the DNA is TGTGCCAGCAGCTTACAGGGGGAGACCCAGTACTTC. Protein: CASSLQGETQYF.

The chain has TRBV10-3 and TRBJ2-3; tentatively, D is TRBD1 (5 bases). CDR3 length: 12 amino acids. CDR1 is ENHRY, CDR2 SYGVKD, per germline. Trimming cost V 2 bases and J 10 bases, with 10 bases left between them. The CDR3 sequence is CAISEPGPSQYF. Written as DNA, the CDR3 is TGTGCCATCAGTGAGCCAGGGCCCTCGCAGTATTTT.

This chain connects TRBV4-2 to TRBJ1-5; D call uncertain. This CDR3 has 15 amino acids. Germline CDR1 is LGHNA and CDR2 is YNFKEQ. V dropped 0 bases and J dropped 1 base, with 7 bases sitting between them. CDR3 in amino acids: CASSQDEESNQPQHF. DNA of the CDR3: TGTGCCAGCAGCCAAGATGAGGAAAGCAATCAGCCCCAGCATTTT.

The chain combines TRBV24-1 with TRBJ2-5, with 15 bases aligning to TRBD2. Germline lookup yields CDR1 KGHDR and CDR2 SFDVKD. Trimming at V came to 4 bases and at J to 4 bases, leaving 3 bases not matched to a gene. The CDR3 runs 16 residues. CDR3 sequence: CATSDPGLAGGETQYF. Written as DNA, the CDR3 is TGTGCCACCAGTGACCCGGGACTAGCGGGAGGAGAGACCCAGTACTTC.

This chain links TRBV11-2 with TRBJ2-7; D remains unclear. The CDR3 has 15 amino acids. The V and J ends lost 4 bases and 1 base respectively, with 14 bases between them. Per the germline V gene, CDR1 is SGHAT and CDR2 is FQNNGV. CDR3 residues: CASSSSGSLSYEQYF. The DNA for the CDR3 is TGTGCCAGCAGCTCCTCCGGGTCCTTATCCTACGAGCAGTACTTC.

Only a few counts were recorded for this clone. This chain connects TRBV18 to TRBJ2-3; D may be TRBD1 (6 bases). Germline V gene sequence: CDR1 KGHSH, CDR2 LQKENI. V gave up 5 bases and J gave up 7 bases, with 13 bases separating them. The CDR3 is 13 amino acids. The CDR3 is CASSSPQGYTQYF. In nucleotides, the CDR3 is TGTGCCAGCTCATCGCCGCAGGGGTATACGCAGTATTTT.

This clone has more than one count but fewer than ten. The gene calls are TRBV19 and TRBJ1-3; 7 bases fit TRBD1. The germline gives CDR1 LNHDA, CDR2 SQIVND (reference sequence). The CDR3 has 17 residues. Unmatched junction bases numbered 7, after V lost 2 bases and J lost 0 bases. The CDR3 DNA reads as TGTGCCAGTAGTATACCAAACAGGGGAGCCTCTGGAAACACCATATATTTT. This encodes CASSIPNRGASGNTIYF. The full variable domain, its missing parts supplied by reference TRBV19 and TRBJ1-3, is DGGITQSPKYLFRKEGQNVTLSCEQNLNHDAMYWYRQDPGQGLRLIYYSQIVNDFQKGDIAEGYSVSREKKESFPLTVTSAQKNPTAFYLCASSIPNRGASGNTIYFGEGSWLTVV.

The V call is TRBV6-5, the J call TRBJ2-7; weak D call: TRBD2 (5 bases). The CDR3 consists of 14 residues. CDR1 and CDR2 from the germline V gene are MNHEY and SVGAGI. Trimming shortened V by 6 bases and J by 0 bases, and 12 bases separated the two germline ends. The DNA for the CDR3 is TGTGCCAGCAGGATGGACTTGAGCTCCTACGAGCAGTACTTC. It codes for CASRMDLSSYEQYF.